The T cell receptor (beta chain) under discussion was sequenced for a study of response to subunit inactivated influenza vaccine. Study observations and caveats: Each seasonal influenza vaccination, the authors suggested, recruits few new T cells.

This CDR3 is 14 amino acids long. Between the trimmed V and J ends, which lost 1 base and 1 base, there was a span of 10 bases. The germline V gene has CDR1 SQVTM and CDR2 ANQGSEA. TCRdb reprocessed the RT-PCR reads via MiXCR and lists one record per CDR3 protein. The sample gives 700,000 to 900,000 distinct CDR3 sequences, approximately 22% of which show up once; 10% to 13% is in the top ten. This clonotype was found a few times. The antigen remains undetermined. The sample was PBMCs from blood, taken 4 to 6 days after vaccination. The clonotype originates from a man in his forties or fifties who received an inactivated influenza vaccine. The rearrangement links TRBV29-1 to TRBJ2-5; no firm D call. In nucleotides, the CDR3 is TGCAGCGTTGAAGTTGGGCACGTCCAAGAGACCCAGTACTTC. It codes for CSVEVGHVQETQYF.